This T cell receptor (beta chain) was obtained from a study of shared clonotypes between healthy human individuals. About the study: The plates for each donor numbered three CD4 naive, three CD4 memory, two CD8 naive and one CD8 memory.

Germline V gene data show CDR1 as KGHSH and CDR2 as LQKENI. The CDR3 loop spans 13 amino acids. The ends were cut back, 4 bases at V and 6 bases at J, with 12 bases in the middle. The table came from immunoSEQ multiplex PCR; TCRdb's copy has only in-frame clones and leaves some out. The repertoire holds 650,000 to 800,000 clones, with approximately 72% as singletons. V is TRBV18 and J is TRBJ1-2; tentative D call: TRBD1 (5 bases). Source material: memory CD4+ T cells sorted from blood. The subset: CD45RA-negative fraction. This clonotype was obtained from a woman in her 30s in good health. CDR3: CASSQGLGDGYTF. Written as DNA, the CDR3 is TGTGCCAGCTCACAGGGCCTGGGGGATGGCTACACCTTC.